A selection of T cell receptor beta chains follows, all from one sample in a study of identical twins. TCRdb re-called the 5' RACE reads through MiXCR, storing one row per CDR3 protein. Among about 700,000 distinct CDR3 sequences listed, roughly 6.2% were seen once. Input material: naive T cells sorted from blood. Every receptor here comes from a young man in good health. The CDR3 runs from the conserved cysteine through the conserved F or W. D genes are given only for firm matches. Size values are once, few and many counts, or a class for expanded clones, and some rows have none.

clone size: many
D gene: NA
J gene: TRBJ2-7
V gene: TRBV28
CDR3 DNA: TGTGCCAGCAGTTTAGTGACACCCCTCTACGAGCAGTACTTC
CDR3 protein: CASSLVTPLYEQYF

clone size: many
D gene: NA
J gene: TRBJ2-6
V gene: TRBV5-1
CDR3 DNA: TGCGCCAGCAGCGTGTTAACAGGTGCGGGGGCCAACGTCCTGACTTTC
CDR3 protein: CASSVLTGAGANVLTF

clone size: few
D gene: NA
J gene: TRBJ1-6
V gene: TRBV20-1
CDR3 DNA: TGCAGTGCTCGGCGCAGGAGCTCCTATAATTCACCCCTCCACTTT
CDR3 protein: CSARRRSSYNSPLHF

clone size: NA
D gene: NA
J gene: TRBJ1-1
V gene: TRBV11-2
CDR3 DNA: TGTGCCAGCAGCGCGGTGGGTACTGAAGCTTTCTTT
CDR3 protein: CASSAVGTEAFF

clone size: few
D gene: NA
J gene: TRBJ2-1
V gene: TRBV6-2/TRBV6-3
CDR3 DNA: TGTGCCAGCAGCGACAGTAACAATGAGCAGTTCTTC
CDR3 protein: CASSDSNNEQFF

clone size: many
D gene: NA
J gene: TRBJ2-7
V gene: TRBV18
CDR3 DNA: TGTGCCAGCTCCAGAGGAGGGTCGGGCTCCTACGAGCAGTACTTC
CDR3 protein: CASSRGGSGSYEQYF

clone size: NA
D gene: TRBD1
J gene: TRBJ2-5
V gene: TRBV20-1
CDR3 DNA: TGCAGTGCTTCAGACAGGGGTTCCCAAGAGACCCAGTACTTC
CDR3 protein: CSASDRGSQETQYF

clone size: NA
D gene: TRBD1
J gene: TRBJ2-1
V gene: TRBV29-1
CDR3 DNA: TGCAGCGTCAAACCGGGACAGGGGGACAATGAGCAGTTCTTC
CDR3 protein: CSVKPGQGDNEQFF

clone size: few
D gene: NA
J gene: TRBJ2-5
V gene: TRBV6-5
CDR3 DNA: TGTGCCAGCATCGAAAAGGGGACCCAGTACTTC
CDR3 protein: CASIEKGTQYF

clone size: many
D gene: NA
J gene: TRBJ1-5
V gene: TRBV12-3/TRBV12-4
CDR3 DNA: TGTGCCAGCAGCCCACACCAAGGGATGGGTCAGCCCCAGCATTTT
CDR3 protein: CASSPHQGMGQPQHF

clone size: few
D gene: NA
J gene: TRBJ1-1
V gene: TRBV11-2
CDR3 DNA: TGTGCCAGCAGCACCTACCTCGGCGCTGAAGCTTTCTTT
CDR3 protein: CASSTYLGAEAFF

clone size: few
D gene: TRBD1
J gene: TRBJ2-1
V gene: TRBV20-1
CDR3 DNA: TGCAGTGCCTCACAGGGGAGTGAGCAGTTCTTC
CDR3 protein: CSASQGSEQFF

clone size: NA
D gene: TRBD1
J gene: TRBJ1-5
V gene: TRBV12-3/TRBV12-4
CDR3 DNA: TGTGCCAGCAGTGGTCACAGGGGTCGTCAGCCCCAGCATTTT
CDR3 protein: CASSGHRGRQPQHF

clone size: many
D gene: TRBD2
J gene: TRBJ2-1
V gene: TRBV6-1
CDR3 DNA: TGTGCCAGCAGCCGAGCTAGCGGGAGCTATGAGCAGTTCTTC
CDR3 protein: CASSRASGSYEQFF

clone size: many
D gene: NA
J gene: TRBJ2-2
V gene: TRBV7-9
CDR3 DNA: TGTGCCAGCAGCACGCAGGGTCTCGGGGAGCTGTTTTTT
CDR3 protein: CASSTQGLGELFF